Presented here are 11 T cell receptor beta chains from one specimen sequenced in a study of stem cell transplantation in POMP-related autoinflammatory disease. Here immunoSEQ multiplex PCR was the method, and the copy in TCRdb shows in-frame clones only, minus some. Of more than 8,500 clones in the sample, roughly 83% were seen once. This specimen consisted of CD4+ T cells from PBMCs, obtained after stem cell transplantation. Receptor source: a human patient with POMP-related autoinflammation and immune dysregulation (PRAID). Some T cells may be provided by the graft donor.

The chain joins TRBV7-9 to TRBJ1-1; D is undetermined. Looked up from germline, CDR1 is SEHNR and CDR2 is FQNEAQ (reference sequence). V was cut by 5 bases and J by 1 base, with 5 bases left in between. CDR3 length: 12 amino acids. CDR3 in amino acids: CASSAANTEAFF. In nucleotides, the CDR3 is TGTGCCAGCAGCGCAGCGAACACTGAAGCTTTCTTT.

CDR3 DNA: TGTGCCAGCAGTTACGGCCGACATGGATCCCGTGCCGAGCAGTACTTC. Translating it yields CASSYGRHGSRAEQYF. The rearrangement joins TRBV6-5 to TRBJ2-7; D is uncertain. Trimming stripped 2 bases from V and 6 bases from J, with 20 bases between. The germline V gene encodes CDR1 MNHEY and CDR2 SVGAGI. This CDR3 is 16 amino acids long.

The J gene is TRBJ2-2, the V gene TRBV28, with D unclear. The ends were cut back, 5 bases at V and 6 bases at J, with 10 bases in the middle. CDR1 MDHEN and CDR2 SYDVKM come from the germline V gene. The length of the CDR3 is 13 residues. The CDR3 region has the DNA TGTGCCAGCAGTGGTGGAGCGCCCGGGGAGCTGTTTTTT. Translation: CASSGGAPGELFF.

The count of this clone is one. The J gene is TRBJ2-2, the V gene TRBV24-1; D is ambiguous. CDR3 size: 16 residues. Per the germline V gene, CDR1 is KGHDR and CDR2 is SFDVKD. Deletions cut 0 bases from V and 2 bases from J, with 9 bases between. In DNA, the CDR3 is TGTGCCACCAGTGATTTGTTCTCAGGAAACACCGGGGAGCTGTTTTTT. As protein: CATSDLFSGNTGELFF.

CDR3 coding DNA: TGCGCCAGCAGCCAACGAGGCACAGGGGTGGAGACCCAGTACTTC. As protein: CASSQRGTGVETQYF. The chain joins TRBV4-1 to TRBJ2-5, with TRBD1 matching over 7 bases. The CDR3 is made up of 15 amino acids. The germline V gene has CDR1 MGHRA and CDR2 YSYEKL. V was pared by 2 bases and J by 5 bases, with 8 bases of the junction left unmatched.

The V call is TRBV2, the J call TRBJ2-3; D is unresolved. The CDR3 is made up of 11 amino acids. Germline CDR1 and CDR2: SNHLY and FYNNEI. Trimming removed 4 bases at V and 4 bases at J, with 3 bases between. The CDR3 sequence is CASSVPDTQYF. CDR3 nucleotides: TGTGCCAGCAGTGTTCCAGATACGCAGTATTTT.

The chain recombines TRBV18 with TRBJ2-7; D is ambiguous. V was cut by 3 bases and J by 2 bases, with 11 bases left in between. The V gene's germline CDR1 is KGHSH and CDR2 LQKENI. There are 14 residues in the CDR3. The CDR3 region is CASSPSAGPYEQYF. The CDR3 nucleotides are TGTGCCAGCTCACCCTCCGCTGGGCCCTACGAGCAGTACTTC.

This chain links TRBV11-2 with TRBJ1-6; no definite D call. Looked up from germline, CDR1 is SGHAT and CDR2 is FQNNGV. The CDR3 is made up of 12 amino acids. V gave up 6 bases and J gave up 11 bases, with 11 bases separating them. The DNA for the CDR3 is TGTGCCAGCAGGCCTAGTGCCCCACCCCTCCACTTT. It encodes CASRPSAPPLHF.

This clone has just a few counts. The rearrangement joins TRBV29-1 to TRBJ2-1; the D is unclear. Germline V lookup: CDR1 SQVTM, CDR2 ANQGSEA. The germline V and J ends were trimmed by 6 bases and 0 bases, with 9 bases remaining between them. The CDR3 contains 13 residues. The CDR3 region is CSVDTSSYNEQFF. Here the CDR3 DNA reads TGCAGCGTCGATACTTCCTCCTACAATGAGCAGTTCTTC.

The rearrangement uses TRBV6-2 or TRBV6-3 and TRBJ2-7; D gene ambiguous. The CDR3 totals 14 residues. Trimming took off 6 bases at V and 3 bases at J, with 15 bases between the two ends. CDR1 MNHEY and CDR2 SVGEGT come from the germline V gene. In DNA form, the CDR3 reads TGTGCCAGCAGCGCCCGGACCCCTTTCTACGAGCAGTACTTC. Translation gives CASSARTPFYEQYF.

The J gene is TRBJ2-1, the V gene TRBV6-2 or TRBV6-3; TRBD1 agrees at 8 bases. The CDR3 is made up of 14 amino acids. In germline, CDR1 is MNHEY, CDR2 SVGEGT. V lost 2 bases and J lost 4; bases outside the gene matches: 1. The CDR3: CASSYGQGYNEQFF. Written as DNA, the CDR3 is TGTGCCAGCAGTTACGGACAGGGATACAATGAGCAGTTCTTC.